This T cell receptor (beta chain) was identified in a study of OX40 agonist ivuxolimab in advanced cancers. Profiling relied on immunoSEQ multiplex PCR, and the TCRdb table lists in-frame clones only, not all of them. Found here are around 39,000 clones, 65% to 90% of them singletons; the top ten hold around 1.8%. Deletions cut 5 bases from V and 8 bases from J, with 13 bases between. Germline loops: CDR1 MNHEY, CDR2 SVGAGI. The CDR3 runs to 13 residues. The V and J genes are TRBV6-5 and TRBJ1-3; D not resolved. This TCR derives from an adult with an advanced solid tumor such as melanoma, head and neck, liver or kidney cancer. The sample in question was CD4+ or CD8+ T cells sorted from blood, obtained in a trial of the OX40 agonist ivuxolimab. The CDR3 nucleotides read TGTGCCAGCAGTCCCCTTTCCGGCTACACCATATATTTT. Its translation is CASSPLSGYTIYF.